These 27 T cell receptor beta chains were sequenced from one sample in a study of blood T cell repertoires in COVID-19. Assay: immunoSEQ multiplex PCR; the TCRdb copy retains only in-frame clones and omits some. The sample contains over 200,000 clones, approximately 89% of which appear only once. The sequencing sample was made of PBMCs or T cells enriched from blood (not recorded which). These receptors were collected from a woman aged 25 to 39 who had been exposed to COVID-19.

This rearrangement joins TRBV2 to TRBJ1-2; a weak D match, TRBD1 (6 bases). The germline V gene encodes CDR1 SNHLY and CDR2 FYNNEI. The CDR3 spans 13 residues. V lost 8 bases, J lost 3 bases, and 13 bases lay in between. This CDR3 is CASLRDTYYGYTF. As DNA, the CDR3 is TGTGCCAGCCTAAGGGACACCTACTATGGCTACACCTTC.

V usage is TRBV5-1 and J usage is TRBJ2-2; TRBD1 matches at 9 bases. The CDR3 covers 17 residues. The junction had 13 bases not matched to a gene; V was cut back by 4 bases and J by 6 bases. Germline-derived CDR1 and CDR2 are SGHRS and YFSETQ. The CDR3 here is CASSRDPGQGLSGELFF. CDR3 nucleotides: TGCGCCAGCAGCAGAGATCCGGGACAGGGCTTGTCCGGGGAGCTGTTTTTT. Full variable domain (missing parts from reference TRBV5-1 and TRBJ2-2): KAGVTQTPRYLIKTRGQQVTLSCSPISGHRSVSWYQQTPGQGLQFLFEYFSETQRNKGNFPGRFSGRQFSNSRSEMNVSTLELGDSALYLCASSRDPGQGLSGELFFGEGSRLTVL.

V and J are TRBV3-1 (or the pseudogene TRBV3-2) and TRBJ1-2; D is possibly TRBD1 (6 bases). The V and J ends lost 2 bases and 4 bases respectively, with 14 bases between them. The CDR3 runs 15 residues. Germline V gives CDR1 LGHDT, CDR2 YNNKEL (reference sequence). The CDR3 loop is CASSQSRTVVYGYTF. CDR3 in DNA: TGTGCCAGCAGCCAATCCCGGACAGTAGTCTATGGCTACACCTTC.

CDR3 residues: CASSSDNEQFF. In nucleotides, the CDR3 is TGTGCCAGCAGCTCAGACAATGAGCAGTTCTTC. The chain uses TRBV5-4 and TRBJ2-1, with D unclear. Germline V lookup: CDR1 SGHNT, CDR2 YYREEE (reference sequence). The V end lost 3 bases, the J end lost 5 bases, and 3 bases lay between the germline ends. This CDR3 region has 11 residues.

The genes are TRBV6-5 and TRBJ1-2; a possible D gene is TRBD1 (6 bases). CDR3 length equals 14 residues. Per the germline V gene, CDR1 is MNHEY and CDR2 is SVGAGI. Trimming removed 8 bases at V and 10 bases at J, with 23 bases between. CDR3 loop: CASGAAHEQGHYTF. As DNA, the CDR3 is TGTGCCAGCGGGGCAGCCCACGAACAGGGACACTACACCTTC.

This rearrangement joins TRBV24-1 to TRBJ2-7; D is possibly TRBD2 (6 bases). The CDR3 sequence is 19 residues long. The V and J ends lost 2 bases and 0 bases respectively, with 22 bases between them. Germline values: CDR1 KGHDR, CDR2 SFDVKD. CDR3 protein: CATSDWAAWRGPNSYEQYF. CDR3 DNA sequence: TGTGCCACCAGTGATTGGGCCGCATGGCGGGGACCCAACTCCTACGAGCAGTACTTC.

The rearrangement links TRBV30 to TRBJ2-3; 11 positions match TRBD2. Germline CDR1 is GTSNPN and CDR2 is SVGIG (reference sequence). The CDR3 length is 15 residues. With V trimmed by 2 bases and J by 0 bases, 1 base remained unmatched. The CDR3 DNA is TGTGCCTGGAGTTGGACTAGCGGGAGCACAGATACGCAGTATTTT. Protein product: CAWSWTSGSTDTQYF. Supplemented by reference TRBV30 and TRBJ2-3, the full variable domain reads SQTIHQWPATLVQPVGSPLSLECTVEGTSNPNLYWYRQAAGRGLQLLFYSVGIGQISSEVPQNLSASRPQDRQFILSSKKLLLSDSGFYLCAWSWTSGSTDTQYFGPGTRLTVL.

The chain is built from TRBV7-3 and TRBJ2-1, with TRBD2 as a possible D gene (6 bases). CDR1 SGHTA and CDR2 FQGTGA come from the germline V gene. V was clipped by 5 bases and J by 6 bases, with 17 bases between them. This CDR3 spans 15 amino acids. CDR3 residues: CASSPSPRRGNEQFF. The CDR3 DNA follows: TGTGCCAGCAGCCCTTCCCCCCGGCGGGGCAATGAGCAGTTCTTC.

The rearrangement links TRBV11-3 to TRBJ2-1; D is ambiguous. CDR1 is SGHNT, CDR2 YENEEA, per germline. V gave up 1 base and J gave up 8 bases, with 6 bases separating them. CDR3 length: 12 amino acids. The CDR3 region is CASSLGSYEQFF. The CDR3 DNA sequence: TGTGCCAGCAGCTTAGGTTCGTATGAGCAGTTCTTC.

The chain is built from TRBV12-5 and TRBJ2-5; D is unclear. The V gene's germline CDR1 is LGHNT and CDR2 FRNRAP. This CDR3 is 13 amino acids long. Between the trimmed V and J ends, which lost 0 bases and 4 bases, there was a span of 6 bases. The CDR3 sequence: CASGLVLGETQYF. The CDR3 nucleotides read TGTGCTAGTGGTTTGGTACTCGGAGAGACCCAGTACTTC. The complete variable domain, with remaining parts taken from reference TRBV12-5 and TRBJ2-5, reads DARVTQTPRHKVTEMGQEVTMRCQPILGHNTVFWYRQTMMQGLELLAYFRNRAPLDDSGMPKDRFSAEMPDATLATLKIQPSEPRDSAVYFCASGLVLGETQYFGPGTRLLVL.

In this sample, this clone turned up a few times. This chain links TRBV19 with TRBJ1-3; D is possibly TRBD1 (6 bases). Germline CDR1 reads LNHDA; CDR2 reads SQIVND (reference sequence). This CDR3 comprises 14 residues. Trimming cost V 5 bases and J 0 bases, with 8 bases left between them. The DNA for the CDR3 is TGTGCCAGTAGTCAGGGGAACTCTGGAAACACCATATATTTT. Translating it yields CASSQGNSGNTIYF.

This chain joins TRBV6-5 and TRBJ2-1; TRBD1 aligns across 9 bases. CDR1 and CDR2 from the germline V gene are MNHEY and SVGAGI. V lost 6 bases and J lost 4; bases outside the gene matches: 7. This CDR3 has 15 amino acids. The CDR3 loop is CASSLDRGSYNEQFF. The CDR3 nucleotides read TGTGCCAGCAGCCTCGACAGGGGGAGTTACAATGAGCAGTTCTTC.

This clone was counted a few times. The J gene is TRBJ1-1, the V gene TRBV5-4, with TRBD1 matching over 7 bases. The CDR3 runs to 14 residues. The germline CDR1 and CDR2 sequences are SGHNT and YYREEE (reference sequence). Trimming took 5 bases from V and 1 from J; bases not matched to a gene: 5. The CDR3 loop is CASREQGSNTEAFF. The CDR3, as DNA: TGTGCCAGCAGAGAACAGGGGTCGAACACTGAAGCTTTCTTT.

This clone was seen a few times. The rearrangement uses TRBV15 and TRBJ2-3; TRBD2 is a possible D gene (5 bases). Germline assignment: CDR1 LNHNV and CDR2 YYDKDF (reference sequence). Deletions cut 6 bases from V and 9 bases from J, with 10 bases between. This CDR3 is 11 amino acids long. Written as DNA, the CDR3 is TGTGCCACCAGTGCAGGAGGAACGCAGTATTTT. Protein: CATSAGGTQYF.

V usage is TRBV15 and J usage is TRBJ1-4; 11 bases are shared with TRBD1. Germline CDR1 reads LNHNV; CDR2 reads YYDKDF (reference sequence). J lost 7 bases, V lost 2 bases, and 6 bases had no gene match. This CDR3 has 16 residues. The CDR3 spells CATSRNQGQGGEKLFF. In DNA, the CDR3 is TGTGCCACCAGCAGAAACCAGGGACAGGGGGGTGAAAAACTGTTTTTT.

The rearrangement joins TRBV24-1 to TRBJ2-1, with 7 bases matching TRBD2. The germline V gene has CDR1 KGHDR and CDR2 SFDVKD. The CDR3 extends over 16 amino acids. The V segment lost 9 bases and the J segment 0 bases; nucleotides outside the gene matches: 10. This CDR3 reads CATEGVGRSSYNEQFF. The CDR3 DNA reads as TGTGCCACCGAAGGCGTCGGGAGGAGCTCCTACAATGAGCAGTTCTTC.

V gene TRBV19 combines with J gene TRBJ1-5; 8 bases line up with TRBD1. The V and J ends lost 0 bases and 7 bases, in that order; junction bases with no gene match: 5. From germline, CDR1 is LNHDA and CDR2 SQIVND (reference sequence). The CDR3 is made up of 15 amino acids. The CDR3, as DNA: TGTGCCAGTAGTATAGAGGACAGGGTGGAACAGCCCCAGCATTTT. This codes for CASSIEDRVEQPQHF.

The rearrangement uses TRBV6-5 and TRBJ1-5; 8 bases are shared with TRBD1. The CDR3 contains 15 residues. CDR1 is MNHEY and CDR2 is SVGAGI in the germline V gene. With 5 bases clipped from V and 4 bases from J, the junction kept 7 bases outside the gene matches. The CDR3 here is CASSLDRGGNQPQHF. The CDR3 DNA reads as TGTGCCAGCAGTCTTGACAGGGGCGGGAATCAGCCCCAGCATTTT.

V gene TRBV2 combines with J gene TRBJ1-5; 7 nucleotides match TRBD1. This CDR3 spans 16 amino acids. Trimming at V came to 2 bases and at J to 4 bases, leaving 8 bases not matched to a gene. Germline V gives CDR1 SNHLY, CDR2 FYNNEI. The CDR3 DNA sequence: TGTGCCAGCAGTGAATGGCCCGGGACAGATAATCAGCCCCAGCATTTT. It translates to CASSEWPGTDNQPQHF.

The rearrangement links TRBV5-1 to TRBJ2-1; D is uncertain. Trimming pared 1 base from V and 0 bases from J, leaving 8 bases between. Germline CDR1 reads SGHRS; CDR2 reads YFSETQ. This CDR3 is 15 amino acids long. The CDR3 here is CASSLPPTSYNEQFF. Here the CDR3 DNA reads TGCGCCAGCAGCTTGCCGCCTACCTCCTACAATGAGCAGTTCTTC.

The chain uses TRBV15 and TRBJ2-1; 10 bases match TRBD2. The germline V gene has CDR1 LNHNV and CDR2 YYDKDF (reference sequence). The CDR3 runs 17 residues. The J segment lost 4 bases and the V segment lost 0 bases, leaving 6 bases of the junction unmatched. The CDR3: CATSRDLWTSGYNEQFF. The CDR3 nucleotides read TGTGCCACCAGCAGAGATCTTTGGACTAGCGGATACAATGAGCAGTTCTTC.

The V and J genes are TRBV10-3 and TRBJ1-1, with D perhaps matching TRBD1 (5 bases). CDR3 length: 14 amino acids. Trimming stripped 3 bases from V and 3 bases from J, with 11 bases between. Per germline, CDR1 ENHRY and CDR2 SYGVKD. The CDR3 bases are TGTGCCATCAGTGAAATCAGGGCGGACACTGAAGCTTTCTTT. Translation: CAISEIRADTEAFF.

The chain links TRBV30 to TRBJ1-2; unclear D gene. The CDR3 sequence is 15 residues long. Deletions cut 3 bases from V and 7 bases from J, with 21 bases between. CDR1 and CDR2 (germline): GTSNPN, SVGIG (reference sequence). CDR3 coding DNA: TGTGCCTGGAGCAAAAAGAGGGTTGGAGTCTCTGGCTACACCTTC. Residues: CAWSKKRVGVSGYTF.

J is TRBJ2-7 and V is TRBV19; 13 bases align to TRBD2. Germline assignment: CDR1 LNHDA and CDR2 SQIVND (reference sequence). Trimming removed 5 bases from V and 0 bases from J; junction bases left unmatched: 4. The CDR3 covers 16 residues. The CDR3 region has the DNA TGTGCCAGTAGTCCGGGGACTAGCGGGACCTCCTACGAGCAGTACTTC. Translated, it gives CASSPGTSGTSYEQYF.

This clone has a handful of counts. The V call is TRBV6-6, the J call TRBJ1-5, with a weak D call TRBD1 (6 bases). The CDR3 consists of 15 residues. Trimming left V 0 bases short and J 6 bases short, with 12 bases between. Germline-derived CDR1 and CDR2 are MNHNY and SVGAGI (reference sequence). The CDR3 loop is CASSYSRQGTQPQHF. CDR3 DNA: TGTGCCAGCAGTTACTCGAGGCAGGGGACTCAGCCCCAGCATTTT.

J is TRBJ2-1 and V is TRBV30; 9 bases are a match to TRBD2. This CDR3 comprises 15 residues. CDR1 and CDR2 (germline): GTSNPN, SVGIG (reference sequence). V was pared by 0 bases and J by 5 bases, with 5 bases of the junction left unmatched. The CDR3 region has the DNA TGTGCCTGGAGTGTATGGAAGCGGGAGGACAATGAGCAGTTCTTC. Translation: CAWSVWKREDNEQFF.

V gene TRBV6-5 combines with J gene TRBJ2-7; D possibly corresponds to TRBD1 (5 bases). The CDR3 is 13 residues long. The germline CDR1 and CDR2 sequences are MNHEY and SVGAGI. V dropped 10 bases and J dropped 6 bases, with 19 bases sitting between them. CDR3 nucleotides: TGTGCCACCTCGAAGGCCCAGGGCTCCGAGCAGTACTTC. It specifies CATSKAQGSEQYF.